Listed here are 24 T cell receptor beta chains from one sample, sequenced in a study of beta chain features in type 1 diabetes. No antigen has been assigned to these receptors. Study findings and constraints: TCRB CDR3 length was moderately but significantly reduced in all four CD4+ subsets of Type 1 diabetes patients.

Expressed TCRB transcripts were sequenced because the isolated RNA had all been reverse transcribed beforehand. Using immunoSEQ multiplex PCR, the repertoire was profiled, and TCRdb retains in-frame clones only, with some absent. The sample has 600,000 or so clones, roughly 12% seen once. The sample comprised naive CD4+ T cells from blood. These receptors originate from a man aged 25-45 years with type 1 diabetes.

This clone was found a few times. The chain carries TRBV29-1 and TRBJ1-2, with D maybe TRBD1 (5 bases). Per the germline V gene, CDR1 is SQVTM and CDR2 is ANQGSEA. V was cut by 4 bases and J by 8 bases, with 23 bases left in between. The length of the CDR3 is 15 residues. CDR3 bases: TGCAGCGTTGGGGGTCGACAGTCAAAACAAACGGGCTACACCTTC. It encodes CSVGGRQSKQTGYTF.

Only a few counts were recorded for this clone. The junction and the germline gene differ at one end; a read error may be behind it. The chain employs TRBV7-7 and TRBJ1-3; 7 bases line up with TRBD1. Germline CDR1 is SSHAT and CDR2 is FNYEAQ (reference sequence). This CDR3 has 15 residues. The CDR3 coding sequence is TGTGCTAGCAGCCAAGGGCAGGGGGCTGGAAACACCATATATTTT. It yields the protein CASSQGQGAGNTIYF.

V gene TRBV4-2 combines with J gene TRBJ1-2, with unresolved D. CDR1 is LGHNA, CDR2 YNFKEQ, per germline. CDR3 length: 13 amino acids. Trimming removed 1 base at V and 3 bases at J, with 6 bases between. CDR3 nucleotides: TGTGCCAGCAGCCAAGGGGTGGACTATGGCTACACCTTC. Translation: CASSQGVDYGYTF.

This clone showed up just a few times. J is TRBJ2-5 and V is TRBV6-1, with D tentatively TRBD1 (5 bases). The V gene lost 2 bases and the J gene lost 2 bases, with 9 bases spanning the gap. The CDR3 sequence is 14 residues long. In germline, CDR1 is MNHNS, CDR2 SASEGT. The CDR3 DNA follows: TGTGCCAGCAGTGAACCGGCAGGGCAAGAGACCCAGTACTTC. Its translation: CASSEPAGQETQYF.

V and J are TRBV21-1 and TRBJ1-1. TRBV21-1 is designated a pseudogene. The CDR3 spans 16 residues. The CDR3, as DNA: TGTGCCAGCAGCGCCCGAGGAACGGGGGATCGGTCTGAAGCTTTCTTT. Translation gives CASSARGTGDRSEAFF.

This sequence joins TRBV19 and TRBJ1-5; D unresolved. V lost 3 bases to trimming and J lost 6 bases, with 12 bases between them. This CDR3 region has 14 residues. Germline V gives CDR1 LNHDA, CDR2 SQIVND (reference sequence). This CDR3 reads CASSISGYGQPQHF. The CDR3 coding sequence is TGTGCCAGTAGTATCTCGGGGTACGGTCAGCCCCAGCATTTT.

This clone was seen more than once but under ten times. The V gene is TRBV5-1, the J gene TRBJ2-5, with D maybe TRBD2 (7 bases). The germline V and J ends were trimmed by 2 bases and 2 bases, with 16 bases remaining between them. The germline CDR1 and CDR2 sequences are SGHRS and YFSETQ. The CDR3 has 16 residues. In DNA, the CDR3 is TGCGCCAGCAGCTTCCCCAAGGGGAGGGGGCAAGAGACCCAGTACTTC. This codes for CASSFPKGRGQETQYF.

This clone was picked up a small number of times. In DNA, the CDR3 is TGTGCCAGCAGTGATAGCGGGGGAACAGATACGCAGTATTTT. Translation gives CASSDSGGTDTQYF. This chain connects TRBV25-1 to TRBJ2-3, with 9 bases identical to TRBD2. Trimming took 3 bases from V and 3 from J; bases not matched to a gene: 1. Germline V gene data show CDR1 as MGHDK and CDR2 as SYGVNS. CDR3 length: 14 amino acids.

Only a few counts were recorded for this clone. The J gene is TRBJ2-2, the V gene TRBV9; tentatively, D is TRBD2 (6 bases). Germline V gene data show CDR1 as SGDLS and CDR2 as YYNGEE. Trimming stripped 4 bases from V and 0 bases from J, with 10 bases between. This CDR3 region has 15 residues. CDR3 nucleotides: TGTGCCAGCAGCCTTAGCGGTTCGAACACCGGGGAGCTGTTTTTT. Its protein is CASSLSGSNTGELFF.

The chain couples TRBV5-4 to TRBJ2-5; 12 positions match TRBD1. The CDR3 is 15 residues long. Trimming took 4 bases from V and 4 from J; bases not matched to a gene: 5. Looked up from germline, CDR1 is SGHNT and CDR2 is YYREEE (reference sequence). CDR3 sequence reads: CASSRGQGARETQYF. DNA for the CDR3: TGTGCCAGCAGCAGGGGACAGGGGGCGCGAGAGACCCAGTACTTC.

The rearrangement joins TRBV30 to TRBJ2-7; no clear D gene. The CDR3 extends over 12 amino acids. Germline V gene lookup returns CDR1 GTSNPN and CDR2 SVGIG (reference sequence). The V gene lost 3 bases and the J gene lost 0 bases, with 6 bases spanning the gap. The CDR3: CAWRSLSYEQYF. DNA for the CDR3: TGTGCCTGGAGGTCGCTCTCCTACGAGCAGTACTTC.

CDR3 residues: CASTLPLAGKDEQFF. DNA of the CDR3: TGTGCCAGCACCCTCCCGCTAGCGGGGAAGGATGAGCAGTTCTTC. This chain connects TRBV28 to TRBJ2-1; TRBD2 agrees at 9 bases. The J segment lost 8 bases and the V segment lost 7 bases, leaving 12 bases of the junction unmatched. The CDR3 is 15 residues long. The germline gives CDR1 MDHEN, CDR2 SYDVKM.

This clone was counted only a few times. The V call is TRBV5-6, the J call TRBJ2-1; the D gene is possibly TRBD1 (6 bases). CDR1 and CDR2 (germline): SGHDT, YYEEEE. V was trimmed by 1 base and J by 7 bases, leaving 15 bases between them. This CDR3 is 15 amino acids long. CDR3 protein: CASSLSQGPFNEQFF. CDR3 nucleotides: TGTGCCAGCAGCTTGTCCCAGGGGCCGTTTAATGAGCAGTTCTTC.

The CDR3 reads CASSIESGPYEQYF. The DNA of the CDR3 is TGTGCCAGTAGTATAGAGTCAGGGCCCTACGAGCAGTACTTC. The gene calls are TRBV19 and TRBJ2-7; possibly TRBD1 for D (5 bases). This CDR3 contains 14 residues. CDR1 and CDR2 from the germline V gene are LNHDA and SQIVND (reference sequence). Deletions cut 0 bases from V and 2 bases from J, with 8 bases between.

The rearrangement links TRBV28 to TRBJ1-5, with D perhaps TRBD1 (6 bases). This CDR3 has 13 residues. Germline lookup yields CDR1 MDHEN and CDR2 SYDVKM. CDR3 DNA sequence: TGTGCTGGGCAGGGGCAGAGCAATCAGCCCCAGCATTTT. It codes for CAGQGQSNQPQHF.

The chain links TRBV12-5 to TRBJ1-1; 9 bases line up with TRBD1. Germline loops: CDR1 LGHNT, CDR2 FRNRAP. Germline trimming cut 7 bases from V and 3 bases from J; bases unmatched to any gene: 12. This CDR3 spans 16 amino acids. CDR3 DNA sequence: TGTGCTAGTGCCCCTCCACCGGGACAGGGTTACACTGAAGCTTTCTTT. It encodes CASAPPPGQGYTEAFF.

The chain couples TRBV7-9 to TRBJ1-3, with D perhaps matching TRBD1 (5 bases). Germline V gene data show CDR1 as SEHNR and CDR2 as FQNEAQ (reference sequence). V was clipped by 5 bases and J by 0 bases, with 11 bases between them. This CDR3 has 15 amino acids. The CDR3 DNA follows: TGTGCCAGCAGCCCGGACATACGCTCTGGAAACACCATATATTTT. It codes for CASSPDIRSGNTIYF. The whole variable domain, filled in from reference TRBV7-9 and TRBJ1-3, reads DTGVSQNPRHKITKRGQNVTFRCDPISEHNRLYWYRQTLGQGPEFLTYFQNEAQLEKSRLLSDRFSAERPKGSFSTLEIQRTEQGDSAMYLCASSPDIRSGNTIYFGEGSWLTVV.

V and J are TRBV7-3 and TRBJ2-5; TRBD2 is a possible D gene (5 bases). V was pared by 1 base and J by 2 bases, with 8 bases between. Germline assignment: CDR1 SGHTA and CDR2 FQGTGA. The CDR3 loop spans 14 amino acids. CDR3 sequence (DNA): TGTGCCAGCAGCTTAAACGGGGTACAAGAGACCCAGTACTTC. Translating gives CASSLNGVQETQYF.

The chain combines TRBV7-9 with TRBJ2-7, with D hard to call. The CDR3 is made up of 14 amino acids. With 3 bases removed from V and 5 bases from J, the gap between germline ends came to 14 bases. CDR1 and CDR2 from the germline V gene are SEHNR and FQNEAQ (reference sequence). CDR3 in amino acids: CASSLDRASDEQYF. Here the CDR3 DNA reads TGTGCCAGCAGCTTGGACCGGGCCAGCGACGAGCAGTACTTC.

The chain links TRBV5-1 to TRBJ2-7; D unresolved. V dropped 0 bases and J dropped 3 bases, with 10 bases sitting between them. Germline CDR1 SGHRS, CDR2 YFSETQ. The CDR3 is made up of 14 amino acids. The CDR3 bases are TGCGCCAGCAGCTTGGCACAACAGAACTACGAGCAGTACTTC. Amino acid sequence: CASSLAQQNYEQYF.

The chain uses TRBV19 and TRBJ2-7; D is uncertain. In germline, CDR1 is LNHDA, CDR2 SQIVND (reference sequence). The V end was cut by 4 bases, the J end by 2 bases, with 12 bases between. This CDR3 is 14 amino acids long. CDR3: CASSTGHSTYEQYF. In nucleotides, the CDR3 is TGTGCCAGTAGTACTGGCCACAGCACCTACGAGCAGTACTTC.

Only a few counts were recorded for this clone. The chain carries TRBV7-8 and TRBJ1-5; 12 nucleotides agree with TRBD1. This CDR3 is built from 15 residues. The V gene end was trimmed by 3 bases and the J gene end by 8 bases; junction bases not matched to a gene: 5. Looked up from germline, CDR1 is SGHVS and CDR2 is FQNEAQ. CDR3 in DNA: TGTGCCAGCAGCTTGGGGACAGGGGGCGGTAAGCCCCAGCATTTT. Its translation is CASSLGTGGGKPQHF.

This clone appeared a few times. The chain links TRBV5-6 to TRBJ1-1, with D perhaps TRBD1 (5 bases). Germline loops: CDR1 SGHDT, CDR2 YYEEEE. This CDR3 has 15 amino acids. Trimming took off 1 base at V and 0 bases at J, with 10 bases between the two ends. CDR3 in amino acids: CASSLKGFVNTEAFF. CDR3 coding DNA: TGTGCCAGCAGCTTGAAGGGGTTCGTGAACACTGAAGCTTTCTTT.

The chain recombines TRBV19 with TRBJ2-6; D remains unclear. Germline V gives CDR1 LNHDA, CDR2 SQIVND (reference sequence). The CDR3 spans 15 residues. The V end lost 6 bases, the J end lost 0 bases, and 9 bases lay between the germline ends. CDR3: CASSLENSGANVLTF. CDR3 bases: TGTGCCAGTAGCCTGGAGAACTCTGGGGCCAACGTCCTGACTTTC.